This T cell receptor beta chain was captured in a study of immune evolution from preneoplasia to lung adenocarcinoma. Study as a whole: HLA loss of heterozygosity: roughly 6.4% AIS, about 15% MIA, more than 25% ADC, none AAH.

Overall study findings and caveats: Top clone share appeared to fall from AAH through AIS, MIA, adenocarcinoma.

The trim removed 0 bases at V and 7 bases at J, leaving 13 bases unmatched. The V gene's germline CDR1 is SGHRS and CDR2 YFSETQ. This CDR3 region has 17 residues. A note on this clone: Its specificity is not known.

Only in-frame clones appear in the TCRdb table, and some are missing; sequencing was by immunoSEQ multiplex PCR. Of 6,500 to 8,500 clones listed, about 72% are singletons. The chain couples TRBV5-1 to TRBJ2-7; the match to TRBD2 covers 10 bases. This TCR derives from a donor at least 70 years old with lung adenocarcinoma. The sample comprised FFPE minimally invasive lung adenocarcinoma tissue. CDR3 residues: CASSLGGLGLAGVEQYF. DNA of the CDR3: TGCGCCAGCAGCTTGGGCGGATTGGGGCTAGCGGGAGTGGAGCAGTACTTC.